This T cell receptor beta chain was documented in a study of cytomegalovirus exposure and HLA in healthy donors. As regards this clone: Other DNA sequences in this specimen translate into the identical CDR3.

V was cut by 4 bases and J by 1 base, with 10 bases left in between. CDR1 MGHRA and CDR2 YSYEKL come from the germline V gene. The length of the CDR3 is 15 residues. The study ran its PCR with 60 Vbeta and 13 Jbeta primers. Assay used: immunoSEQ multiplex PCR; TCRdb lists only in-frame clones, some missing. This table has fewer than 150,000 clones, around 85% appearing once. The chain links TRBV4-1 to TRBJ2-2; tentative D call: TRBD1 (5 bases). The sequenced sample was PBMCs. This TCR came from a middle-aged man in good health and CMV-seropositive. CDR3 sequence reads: CASSRTGQNTGELFF. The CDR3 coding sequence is TGCGCCAGCAGCCGAACCGGACAGAACACCGGGGAGCTGTTTTTT.